Each of the 8 T cell receptor beta chains below was sequenced from the same sample in a study of a mutant IDH1 vaccine in newly diagnosed glioma. The time point: week 35, safety follow-up. All doses held 300 ug of mutant IDH1 20-mer peptide, with topical imiquimod. TCRdb's copy holds only in-frame clones and misses some; the assay was immunoSEQ multiplex PCR. This sample has around 60,000 clones, with around four fifths found just once. These receptors lack a known antigen. The sequencing used PBMCs, collected from a glioma patient whose treatment included an IDH1 peptide vaccine. These receptors were taken from a man aged 25-40 years with glioma.

As for this clone: This may be a read error, as it is one base from a much larger clone. Distinct nucleotide sequences in the sample also encode this CDR3. The rearrangement links TRBV4-2 to TRBJ2-2; 9 nucleotides align to TRBD2. The CDR3 is 18 amino acids. CDR1 LGHNA and CDR2 YNFKEQ come from the germline V gene. The CDR3, as DNA: TGTGCCAGCAGCCAAGATGGGGCGGGGGGGCCTAACACCGGAGAGCTGTTTTTT. The encoded protein is CASSQDGAGGPNTGELFF.

The chain recombines TRBV27 with TRBJ2-1, with D maybe TRBD1 (8 bases). Germline loops: CDR1 MNHEY, CDR2 SMNVEV (reference sequence). CDR3 size: 15 residues. V was pared by 6 bases and J by 2 bases, with 14 bases between. The CDR3 DNA reads as TGTGCCAGCAGCAAAACAGGGGGGGCCTACAATGAGCAGTTCTTC. This encodes CASSKTGGAYNEQFF.

The chain employs TRBV6-1 and TRBJ1-6; D remains ambiguous. V was pared by 4 bases and J by 9 bases, with 16 bases between. Germline loops: CDR1 MNHNS, CDR2 SASEGT. The CDR3 has 15 amino acids. As DNA, the CDR3 is TGTGCCAGCAGTGGGACGGAAGACCGCGGTTCACCCCTCCACTTT. Translated: CASSGTEDRGSPLHF.

This rearrangement joins TRBV6-5 to TRBJ1-2; D perhaps matches TRBD1 (5 bases). Germline CDR1 MNHEY, CDR2 SVGAGI. V was pared by 1 base and J by 4 bases, with 13 bases between. CDR3 length: 15 residues. CDR3 in DNA: TGTGCCAGCAGTTACTTCAGGGTAAGTTTCTATGGCTACACCTTC. Translation gives CASSYFRVSFYGYTF.

This clone was recorded once. The V gene is TRBV20-1, the J gene TRBJ2-5; D may be TRBD1 (6 bases). This CDR3 is built from 11 residues. V was shortened by 6 bases and J by 5 bases, with 10 bases between the two germline ends. Germline V lookup: CDR1 DFQATT, CDR2 SNEGSKA (reference sequence). In nucleotides, the CDR3 is TGCAGTGCCTCCCAGGGGGAGACCCAGTACTTC. Protein sequence: CSASQGETQYF.

V usage is TRBV7-2 and J usage is TRBJ1-3; TRBD1 aligns across 10 bases. The CDR3 spans 16 residues. In germline, CDR1 is SGHTA, CDR2 FQGNSA. J was trimmed by 5 bases and V by 4 bases; bases with no gene match: 8. CDR3 DNA sequence: TGTGCCAGCAGCTGGCCGGGACAGGGGAAGAGAAACACCATATATTTT. Amino acid sequence: CASSWPGQGKRNTIYF.

The gene calls are TRBV2 and TRBJ2-7; TRBD1 aligns across 11 bases. This CDR3 spans 16 amino acids. With V trimmed by 5 bases and J by 2 bases, 8 bases remained unmatched. Germline V gives CDR1 SNHLY, CDR2 FYNNEI. The CDR3 region is CASSTSGGQGAYEQYF. The CDR3, as DNA: TGTGCCAGCAGTACTTCCGGGGGACAGGGGGCCTACGAGCAGTACTTC. Drawing the rest from reference TRBV2 and TRBJ2-7, the complete variable domain is EPEVTQTPSHQVTQMGQEVILRCVPISNHLYFYWYRQILGQKVEFLVSFYNNEISEKSEIFDDQFSVERPDGSNFTLKIRSTKLEDSAMYFCASSTSGGQGAYEQYFGPGTRLTVT.

In DNA form, the CDR3 reads TGTGCCAGCAGCTTCTCGGTTTTGGACAGGGGGCACTATGGCTACACCTTC. Translating gives CASSFSVLDRGHYGYTF. This chain links TRBV5-4 with TRBJ1-2; 11 nucleotides match TRBD1. V shed 2 bases, J shed 3 bases, and the junction held 9 bases outside the gene matches. From germline, CDR1 is SGHNT and CDR2 YYREEE (reference sequence). CDR3 length: 17 amino acids.